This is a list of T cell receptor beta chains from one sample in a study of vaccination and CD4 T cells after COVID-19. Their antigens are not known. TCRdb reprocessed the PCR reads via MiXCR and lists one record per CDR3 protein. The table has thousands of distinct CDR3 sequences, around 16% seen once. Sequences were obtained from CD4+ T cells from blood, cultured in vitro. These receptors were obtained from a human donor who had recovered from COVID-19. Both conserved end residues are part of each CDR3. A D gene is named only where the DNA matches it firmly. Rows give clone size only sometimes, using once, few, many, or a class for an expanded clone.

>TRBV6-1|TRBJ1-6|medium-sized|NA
TGTGCCAGCAGGCGGCTGATGGGGAATTCGCCCCTCCACTTT
CASRRLMGNSPLHF
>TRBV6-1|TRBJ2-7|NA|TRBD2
TGTGCCAGCAGCTCTCAGACTAGCGGGGACGCCCCAGCCTATGCGCAGTACTTC
CASSSQTSGDAPAYAQYF
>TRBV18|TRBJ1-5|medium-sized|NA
TGTGCCAGCTCACCATCGGGTTCCAATCAGCCCCAGCATTTT
CASSPSGSNQPQHF
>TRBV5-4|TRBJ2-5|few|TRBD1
TGTGCCAGCAGCTCCGACCGGGACAGGGGAGAGACCCAGTACTTC
CASSSDRDRGETQYF
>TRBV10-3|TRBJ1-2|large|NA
TGTGCCATCAGTGGGAGGACAGTGACTTCCCAGGCCTATGGCTACACCTTC
CAISGRTVTSQAYGYTF
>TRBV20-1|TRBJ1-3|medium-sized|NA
TGCAGTGCTAGAGATTATAGGCGGTTTGGAAACACCATATATTTT
CSARDYRRFGNTIYF
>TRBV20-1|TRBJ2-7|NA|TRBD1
TGCAGTGCTCCAAGGTCGGGACAGAGCTCCTACGAGCAGTACTTC
CSAPRSGQSSYEQYF
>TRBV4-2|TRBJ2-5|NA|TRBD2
TGTGCCAGCAGCCAAACTAGCGGGGGGGCCGAAGAGACCCAGTACTTC
CASSQTSGGAEETQYF
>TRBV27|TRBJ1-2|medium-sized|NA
TGTGCCAGCAGTTTATCCAGGAAAAACTATGGCTACACCTTC
CASSLSRKNYGYTF
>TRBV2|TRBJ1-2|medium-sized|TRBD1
TGTGCCAGTGCCGGACAGGGGGCTTTTAGTGGCTACACCTTC
CASAGQGAFSGYTF
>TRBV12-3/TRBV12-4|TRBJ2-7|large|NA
TGTGCCAGCAGTTCAGGATTTTTCTACGAGCAGTACTTC
CASSSGFFYEQYF
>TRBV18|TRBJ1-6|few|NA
TGTGCCAGCTCACCCTCCTCGGGTTCGGCCCTCCACTTT
CASSPSSGSALHF
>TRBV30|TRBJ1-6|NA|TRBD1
TGTGCCTGGGCGACAGGGGGCGAAGGGAGTTCACCCCTCCACTTT
CAWATGGEGSSPLHF
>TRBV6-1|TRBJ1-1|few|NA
TGTGCCAGCATCAAACAGGGACATGAAGCTTTCTTT
CASIKQGHEAFF
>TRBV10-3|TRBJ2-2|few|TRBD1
TGTGCCATCAGTGAAGGGACAGGGGGCTCGGGCGGGGAGCTGTTTTTT
CAISEGTGGSGGELFF
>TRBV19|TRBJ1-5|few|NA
TGTGCCAGTAGTATAGGGCAGCGGAGTCAGCCCCAGCATTTT
CASSIGQRSQPQHF
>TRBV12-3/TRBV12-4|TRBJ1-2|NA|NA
TGTGCCAGCAGTTCCCTGTTGGGGACTACTGGAGGCTACACCTTC
CASSSLLGTTGGYTF
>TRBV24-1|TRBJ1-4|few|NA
TGTGCCACCAGTGGGTTCGATGATGAAAAACTGTTTTTT
CATSGFDDEKLFF
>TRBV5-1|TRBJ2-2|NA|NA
TGCGCCAGCAGCCCAGGGACAACGAACACCGGGGAGCTGTTTTTT
CASSPGTTNTGELFF
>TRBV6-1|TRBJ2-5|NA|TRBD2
TGTGCCAGCAGCCCGGGACTAGCGGGGGGGCTCGCAGAGACCCAGTACTTC
CASSPGLAGGLAETQYF
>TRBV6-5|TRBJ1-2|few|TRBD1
TGTGCCAGCAGTTCGGGACAGGGGGACTATGGCTACACCTTC
CASSSGQGDYGYTF
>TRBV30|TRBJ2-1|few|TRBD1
TGTGCCTGGCGAGACAGGGGTGAGCAGTTCTTC
CAWRDRGEQFF
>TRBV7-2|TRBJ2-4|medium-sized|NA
TGTGCCAGCAGCTTAGTGGTGGGGGGGCTAGCCAAAAACATTCAGTACTTC
CASSLVVGGLAKNIQYF
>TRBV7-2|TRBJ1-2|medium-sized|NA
TGTGCCAGCAGCTCCTCCGCCGGGGGCTACACCTTC
CASSSSAGGYTF
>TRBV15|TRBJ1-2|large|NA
TGTGCCACCAGCAGGGGAGAGGGAATAATGGGCTACACCTTC
CATSRGEGIMGYTF
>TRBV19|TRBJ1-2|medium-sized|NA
TGTGCCAGTACTATACGGGGTAACTATGGCTACACCTTC
CASTIRGNYGYTF
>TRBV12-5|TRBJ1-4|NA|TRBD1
TGTGCTAGTGGTCTCAGGGGGGAAAAACTGTTTTTT
CASGLRGEKLFF
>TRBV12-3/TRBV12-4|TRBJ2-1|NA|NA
TGTGCCAGCAGTTTTAGGTGGGAGCAGTTCTTC
CASSFRWEQFF
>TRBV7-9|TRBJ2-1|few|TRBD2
TGTGCCAGCAGCTTCGGCGGGGGAGTTTACAATGAGCAGTTCTTC
CASSFGGGVYNEQFF
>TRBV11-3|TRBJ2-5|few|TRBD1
TGTGCCAGCAGCTTAGGCCTGACAGGGGAAGAGACCCAGTACTTC
CASSLGLTGEETQYF
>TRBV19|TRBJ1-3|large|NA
TGTGCCCTCTTTTCGCCTGGACGAAACACCATATATTTT
CALFSPGRNTIYF
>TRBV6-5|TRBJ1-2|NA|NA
TGTGCCAGCAGTTACTCAGGCGGGCAGGGATTCAGCTATGGCTACACCTTC
CASSYSGGQGFSYGYTF
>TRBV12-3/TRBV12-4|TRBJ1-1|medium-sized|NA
TGTGCCAGCAGCATCTTAATGGGGTCGGAAGCTTTCTTT
CASSILMGSEAFF
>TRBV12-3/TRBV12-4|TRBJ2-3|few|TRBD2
TGTGCCAGCAGCCTAGAGGCGGGGGGGCGCGCAGATACGCAGTATTTT
CASSLEAGGRADTQYF
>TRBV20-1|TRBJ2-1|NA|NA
TGCAGTGCTAGAGATTTCAGGGATTCCTACAATGAGCAGTTCTTC
CSARDFRDSYNEQFF
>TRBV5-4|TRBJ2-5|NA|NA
TGTGCCAGCAGCTTGGAAAGGCTGACGCAAGAGACCCAGTACTTC
CASSLERLTQETQYF
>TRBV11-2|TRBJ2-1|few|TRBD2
TGTGCCAGCACCGGGACTAGCCAGTTCTTC
CASTGTSQFF
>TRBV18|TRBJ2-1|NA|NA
TGTGCCAGCTCACTCAGGGCAGAGCAGTTCTTC
CASSLRAEQFF
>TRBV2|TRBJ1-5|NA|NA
TGTGCCAGCAGTCTTCGGACAGATAGCAATCAGCCCCAGCATTTT
CASSLRTDSNQPQHF
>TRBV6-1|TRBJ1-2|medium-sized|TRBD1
TGTGCCAGCAGTAACCGACAGGGTTTAGGGTATGGCTACACCTTC
CASSNRQGLGYGYTF
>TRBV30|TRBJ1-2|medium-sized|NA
TGTGCCTGGAGCCAGCAGGGATCGGATGGCTACACCTTC
CAWSQQGSDGYTF
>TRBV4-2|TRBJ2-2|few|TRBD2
TGTGCCAGCAGCCAGGAGAGGACTAGCCCCGGGGAGCTGTTTTTT
CASSQERTSPGELFF
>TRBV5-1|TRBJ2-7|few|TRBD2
TGCGCCAGCAGCTTGGTAGCCGGCCTTAGCGGGTCCTACGAGCAGTACTTC
CASSLVAGLSGSYEQYF
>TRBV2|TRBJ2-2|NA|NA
TGTGCCAGCAGTGAAATGAGGGGGGCAGGCGGGGAGCTGTTTTTT
CASSEMRGAGGELFF
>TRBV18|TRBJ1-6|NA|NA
TGTGCCAGCTCACGGGATTCCGGTGGGTCACCCCTCCACTTT
CASSRDSGGSPLHF